Listed below are T cell receptor beta chains from one sample, sequenced in a study of T cell changes during pregnancy in multiple sclerosis. The data were produced by immunoSEQ multiplex PCR, yet TCRdb's version contains in-frame clones alone and is incomplete. The sample yields tens of thousands of clones, roughly nine tenths seen once. The sequenced sample was peripheral blood, obtained after pregnancy. All receptors come from a female donor in good health, enrolled as a control in a pregnancy study. Each CDR3 is given with its conserved first and last residue. Fields, in order: J gene, D gene, V gene, clone size, CDR3 protein, CDR3 DNA. The D gene is left open where the match is weak. Size values are once, few and many counts, or a class for expanded clones, and some rows have none.

J: TRBJ1-1; D: -; V: TRBV9; size: -; CDR3: CASSVDSGDQAFF; DNA: TGTGCCAGCAGCGTAGATTCGGGGGATCAAGCTTTCTTT
J: TRBJ1-5; D: -; V: TRBV27; size: -; CDR3: CASSLGQGGQPQHF; DNA: TGTGCCAGCAGTTTAGGTCAGGGCGGTCAGCCCCAGCATTTT
J: TRBJ1-1; D: -; V: TRBV19; size: -; CDR3: CASRRGEMNTEAFF; DNA: TGTGCCAGTAGAAGAGGAGAGATGAACACTGAAGCTTTCTTT
J: TRBJ1-4; D: -; V: TRBV5-1; size: -; CDR3: CASSLAGQGRANEKLFF; DNA: TGCGCCAGCAGCTTGGCCGGCCAGGGGAGGGCTAATGAAAAACTGTTTTTT
J: TRBJ1-2; D: -; V: TRBV25-1; size: -; CDR3: CASSDPRRNYGYTF; DNA: TGTGCCAGCAGTGACCCCCGGAGAAACTATGGCTACACCTTC
J: TRBJ1-2; D: -; V: TRBV10-2; size: -; CDR3: CASLDQGPANYGYTF; DNA: TGCGCCAGCTTGGATCAGGGGCCAGCTAACTATGGCTACACCTTC
J: TRBJ2-1; D: TRBD2; V: TRBV9; size: -; CDR3: CASSGLAGVINEQFF; DNA: TGTGCCAGCAGCGGATTAGCGGGAGTTATTAATGAGCAGTTCTTC
J: TRBJ1-1; D: -; V: TRBV5-6; size: -; CDR3: CASSLGGVNTEAFF; DNA: TGTGCCAGCAGCTTGGGGGGGGTGAACACTGAAGCTTTCTTT
J: TRBJ2-5; D: -; V: TRBV5-6; size: -; CDR3: CASSLLAGGREETQYF; DNA: TGTGCCAGCAGCTTGCTCGCCGGAGGGAGAGAAGAGACCCAGTACTTC
J: TRBJ2-5; D: -; V: TRBV7-2; size: -; CDR3: CASSRMREETQYF; DNA: TGTGCCAGCAGCCGGATGAGGGAGGAGACCCAGTACTTC
J: TRBJ2-5; D: -; V: TRBV6-4; size: many; CDR3: CASSPAPQETQYF; DNA: TGTGCCAGCAGCCCCGCGCCCCAAGAGACCCAGTACTTC
J: TRBJ1-1; D: -; V: TRBV19; size: once; CDR3: CASRYGNTEAFF; DNA: TGTGCCAGTAGGTACGGGAACACTGAAGCTTTCTTT
J: TRBJ1-2; D: TRBD1; V: TRBV4-3; size: -; CDR3: CASSQGDTGGIYGYTF; DNA: TGCGCCAGCAGCCAAGGTGACACAGGGGGGATCTATGGCTACACCTTC
J: TRBJ1-6; D: -; V: TRBV11-2; size: -; CDR3: CASSLDSSYNSPLHF; DNA: TGTGCCAGCAGCTTAGACAGCTCCTATAATTCACCCCTCCACTTT
J: TRBJ1-2; D: -; V: TRBV30; size: -; CDR3: CAWEGKAANYGYTF; DNA: TGTGCCTGGGAGGGAAAGGCAGCTAACTATGGCTACACCTTC
J: TRBJ1-6; D: TRBD1; V: TRBV4-3; size: -; CDR3: CASSRDASTGGMSPLHF; DNA: TGCGCCAGCAGCCGCGACGCCTCGACAGGGGGCATGTCACCCCTCCACTTT
J: TRBJ1-1; D: TRBD1; V: TRBV5-4; size: once; CDR3: CASSPGTGDPRMNTEAFF; DNA: TGTGCCAGCAGCCCCGGGACAGGGGACCCTCGAATGAACACTGAAGCTTTCTTT
J: TRBJ2-7; D: TRBD2; V: TRBV30; size: -; CDR3: CAWRWGGFVYEQYF; DNA: TGTGCCTGGAGATGGGGGGGGTTTGTGTACGAGCAGTACTTC
J: TRBJ2-2; D: -; V: TRBV7-9; size: -; CDR3: CASSPGGTGELFF; DNA: TGTGCCAGCAGCCCAGGCGGGACCGGGGAGCTGTTTTTT
J: TRBJ1-1; D: -; V: TRBV6-5; size: -; CDR3: CASRSGNTEAFF; DNA: TGTGCCAGCAGGTCAGGGAACACTGAAGCTTTCTTT
J: TRBJ1-5; D: -; V: TRBV5-6; size: -; CDR3: CARLPGQGYYSNQPQHF; DNA: TGTGCCAGGCTTCCCGGGCAGGGGTATTATAGCAATCAGCCCCAGCATTTT
J: TRBJ2-1; D: TRBD2; V: TRBV5-4; size: -; CDR3: CASSLRSRGGSYNEQFF; DNA: TGTGCCAGCAGCTTGCGGTCCCGCGGGGGGTCTTACAATGAGCAGTTCTTC
J: TRBJ1-2; D: TRBD1; V: TRBV30; size: -; CDR3: CAWAPFYPGTGSGYTF; DNA: TGTGCCTGGGCCCCCTTTTACCCCGGGACAGGGAGTGGCTACACCTTC
J: TRBJ1-1; D: -; V: TRBV19; size: -; CDR3: CASTSGGAVTEAFF; DNA: TGTGCCAGTACCTCGGGGGGGGCCGTCACTGAAGCTTTCTTT
J: TRBJ1-3; D: -; V: TRBV21-1; size: -; CDR3: CASSTQGADTIYF; DNA: TGTGCCAGCAGCACGCAGGGGGCTGACACCATATATTTT
J: TRBJ2-3; D: -; V: TRBV9; size: -; CDR3: CASSAPLGGGASVDTQYF; DNA: TGTGCCAGCAGCGCCCCCTTAGGAGGGGGGGCCTCAGTAGATACGCAGTATTTT
J: TRBJ2-7; D: TRBD1; V: TRBV19; size: -; CDR3: CASSGTGVPYEQYF; DNA: TGTGCCAGTAGTGGGACAGGGGTCCCCTACGAGCAGTACTTC